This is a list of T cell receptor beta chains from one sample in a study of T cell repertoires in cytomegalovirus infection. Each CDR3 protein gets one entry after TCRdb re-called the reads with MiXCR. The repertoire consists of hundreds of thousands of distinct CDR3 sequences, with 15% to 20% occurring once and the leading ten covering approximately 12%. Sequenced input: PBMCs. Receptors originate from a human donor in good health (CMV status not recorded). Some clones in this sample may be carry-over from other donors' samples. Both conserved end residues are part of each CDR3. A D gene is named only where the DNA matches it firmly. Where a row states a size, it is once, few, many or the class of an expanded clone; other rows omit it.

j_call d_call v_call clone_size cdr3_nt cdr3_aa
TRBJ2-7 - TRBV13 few TGTGCCAGCAGCTTATCCGAAGGGGGCGAGCAGTACTTC CASSLSEGGEQYF
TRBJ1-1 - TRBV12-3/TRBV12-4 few TGTGCCAGCAGTTCTCGACTAACAGAGAACACTGAAGCTTTCTTT CASSSRLTENTEAFF
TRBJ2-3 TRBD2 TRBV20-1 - TGCAGTCCCGGGACTAGCGGGGGGGCCCTCGCAGATACGCAGTATTTT CSPGTSGGALADTQYF
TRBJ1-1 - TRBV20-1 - TGCAGTGCTAGAGATTCCGCGGGCACTGAAGCTTTCTTT CSARDSAGTEAFF
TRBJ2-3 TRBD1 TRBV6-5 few TGTGCCAGCAGTCCCCCGGGACAGTTTCAGTATTTT CASSPPGQFQYF
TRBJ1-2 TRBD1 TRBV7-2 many TGTGCCAGCAGCTTAAATTCAGGGGGTGGCTACACCTTC CASSLNSGGGYTF
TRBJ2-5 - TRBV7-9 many TGTGCCAGCAGCTTAAGGGCCTCCCAAGAGACCCAGTACTTC CASSLRASQETQYF
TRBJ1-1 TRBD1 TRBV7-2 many TGTGCCAGCAGCTTTGACAGGGGTGGCGACACTGAAGCTTTCTTT CASSFDRGGDTEAFF
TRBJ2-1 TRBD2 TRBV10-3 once TGTACCATCAGTGGACACCCGACTAGCGGAAGCTCCTACAATGAGCAGTTCTTC CTISGHPTSGSSYNEQFF
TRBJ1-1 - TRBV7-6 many TGTGCCAGCAGCTCACAGACAGGATTAAACACTGAAGCTTTCTTT CASSSQTGLNTEAFF
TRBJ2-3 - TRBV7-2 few TGTGCCAGCAGCTCGCTACCCCGGGGCAGAGATACGCAGTATTTT CASSSLPRGRDTQYF
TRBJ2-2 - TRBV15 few TGTGCCACCAGCAGTTCTCTGCCCGGGGAGCTGTTTTTT CATSSSLPGELFF